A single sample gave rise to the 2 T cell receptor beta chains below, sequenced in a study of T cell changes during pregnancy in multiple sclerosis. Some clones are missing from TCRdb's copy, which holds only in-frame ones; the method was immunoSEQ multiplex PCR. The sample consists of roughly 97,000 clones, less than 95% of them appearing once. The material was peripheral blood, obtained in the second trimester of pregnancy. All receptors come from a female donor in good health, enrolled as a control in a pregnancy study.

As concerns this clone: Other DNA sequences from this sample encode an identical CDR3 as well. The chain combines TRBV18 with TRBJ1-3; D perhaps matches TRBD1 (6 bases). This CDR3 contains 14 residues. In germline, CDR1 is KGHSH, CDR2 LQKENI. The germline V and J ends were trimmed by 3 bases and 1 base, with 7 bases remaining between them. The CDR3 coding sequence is TGTGCCAGCTCACCCCAGGGGTCTGGAAACACCATATATTTT. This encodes CASSPQGSGNTIYF.

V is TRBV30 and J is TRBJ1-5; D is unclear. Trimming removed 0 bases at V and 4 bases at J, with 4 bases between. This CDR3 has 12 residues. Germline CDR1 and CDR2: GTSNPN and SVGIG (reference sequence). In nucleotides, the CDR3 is TGTGCCTGGAGTGTCGGTAATCAGCCCCAGCATTTT. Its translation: CAWSVGNQPQHF.